This T cell receptor beta chain was observed in a study of blood T cell repertoires in COVID-19 (dated by TCRdb to the early 2020s). Context from the whole study: The collaborator samples originated in the United States, Italy and Spain and spanned the acute and convalescent phases of COVID-19. The material from the prospective study consisted of cDNA or gDNA derived from T cells, B-cell-depleted T cells, or PBMCs. A freely available public database, intended as a resource for researchers studying the immune response to SARS-CoV-2, is where the repertoires were released. The dataset comprised deeply sampled blood TCRbeta repertoires from subjects exposed to, actively infected with, or recovered from COVID-19. The samples were drawn from the first 160 participants of the ongoing ImmuneRACE study and from over 950 subjects provided by 6 global collaborators. Nearly every sample came with metadata listing a de-identified subject ID, COVID-19 status, age in years and sex. Where HLA class I and class II types were available, the types were taken from metadata supplied by the sample provider, not from assay-based typing. What the study reported, not specific to this receptor: How much clinical and demographic metadata was included differed by source and by participant, and the metadata was provided uncurated.

For this clone: Its specific antigen is unknown. No qualities accompany the bases; no much larger clone lies one base away.

The germline V gene (reference sequence) gives CDR1 as LNHDA and CDR2 as SQIVND. V loses 6 bases of germline sequence and J loses 8 bases, and the interval between the two ends is 5 bases. Spanning cysteine to phenylalanine, the CDR3 consists of 10 amino acids. Only the CDR3 DNA is retained, 30 bases long and in frame from the first base. One collaborating source in Seattle enrolled patients while the patients were actively infected and followed the patients over time throughout the course of disease. Each collaborating institution followed its own protocols to collect whole blood in K2EDTA tubes. For TCRbeta analysis, collaborators shipped samples as frozen whole blood, isolated PBMCs, or DNA extracted from either of those sample types. TCRbeta CDR3 regions were amplified from genomic DNA using the immunoSEQ Assay, a bias-controlled multiplex PCR. Per the source publication's procedure: The number of nucleated cells in each sample was estimated from the amplification of reference gene primers within the assay. To quantify the absolute abundance of each unique TCRbeta CDR3 rearrangement, sequence reads were collapsed and filtered. Productive Simpson clonality was computed per sample as the square root of Simpson's diversity index over productive rearrangements. Imported from immuneACCESS, the table was reduced by TCRdb to in-frame sequences with V and J called. These copies leave out some clones; in studies compared against another copy, an unresolved V gene accounts for under half, and the cause of the remainder is not known. V, J and clone size were drawn from that table, and D and trimming were deduced from the DNA. The sample table holds hundreds of thousands of clones, of which approximately 84% were seen once. In total, the top ten clones hold around a tenth of the sample.

The sample comprised peripheral blood. The rearranged chain carries TRBV19 and TRBJ1-3, with no D gene named confidently. This clonotype was obtained from a man between 50 and 59 years old with COVID-19, enrolled during active disease. CDR3 region: CASSRDTIYF. Here is the DNA: TGTGCCAGTAGCCGAGACACCATATATTTT.